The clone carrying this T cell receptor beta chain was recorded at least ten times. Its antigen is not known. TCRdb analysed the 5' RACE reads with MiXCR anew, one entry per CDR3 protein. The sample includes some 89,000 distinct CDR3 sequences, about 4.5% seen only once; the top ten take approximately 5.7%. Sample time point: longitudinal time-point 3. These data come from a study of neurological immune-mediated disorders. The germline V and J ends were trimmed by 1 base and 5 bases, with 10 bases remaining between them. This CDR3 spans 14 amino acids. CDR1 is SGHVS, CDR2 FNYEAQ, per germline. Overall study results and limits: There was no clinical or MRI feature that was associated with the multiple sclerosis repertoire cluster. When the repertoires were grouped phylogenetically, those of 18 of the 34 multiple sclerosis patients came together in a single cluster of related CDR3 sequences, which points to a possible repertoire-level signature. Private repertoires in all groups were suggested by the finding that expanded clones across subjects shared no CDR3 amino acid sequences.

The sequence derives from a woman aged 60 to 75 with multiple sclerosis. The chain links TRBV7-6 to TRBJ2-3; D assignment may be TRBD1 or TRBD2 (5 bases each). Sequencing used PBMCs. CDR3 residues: CASSLEGTRDTQYF. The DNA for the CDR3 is TGTGCCAGCAGCTTAGAGGGGACGAGAGATACGCAGTATTTT.